This TCR beta chain originates from a study of tumor-infiltrating lymphocytes in primary liver carcinoma. Study at large: Every sample contained roughly 3.5 to 8 million productive TCRbeta reads, and these numbers were similar from one tissue type to another.

The CDR3 is 16 residues long. The V end was cut by 4 bases, the J end by 4 bases, with 21 bases between. Germline V gene lookup returns CDR1 SGHRS and CDR2 YFSETQ. RNA and DNA were co-extracted from about 19-30 mg of unsorted bulk tissue. The researchers produced TCR beta cDNA from around 500 ng total RNA with a constant-region primer. Three rounds of nested multiplex PCR with slightly modified ARM-PCR produced TCR beta libraries. The study ran its first two PCR rounds for nine to eleven cycles each, using TRBV1-TRBV30 forward primers and a C-beta reverse primer. One entry per CDR3 protein, called by TCRdb with MiXCR from the multiplex PCR reads. The sample includes about 66,000 distinct CDR3 sequences, about 71% of them seen just once. This clonotype was detected ten times or more.

The V call is TRBV5-1, the J call TRBJ2-7; TRBD1 is a possible D gene (6 bases). This clonotype originated in a man aged 35 to 55 with primary liver carcinoma and hepatitis B virus infection. The specimen sequenced was liver tumor tissue from sampling region 4. The subset is: tumor region T4, right-lateral pole. The CDR3 coding sequence is TGCGCCAGCAGCGCCCCCGGACAGAGATCCCCTTACGAGCAGTACTTC. Translating it yields CASSAPGQRSPYEQYF.